The 9 T cell receptor beta chains below all came from one sample that was sequenced in a study of T cells in Graves' hyperthyroidism and ophthalmopathy (dated by TCRdb to 2018 to 2020). Preparation of the library involved multiplex PCR. TCRdb shows the sequencer as Illumina HiSeq 2000. The TCR beta CDR3 regions were amplified from RNA transcripts. The first round of RT-PCR for the TCR CDR3 was performed with the HTBI primer set and the Qiagen OneStep RT-PCR kit. TCRdb redid the processing of the public reads, applying fastp at Q25 and MiXCR, and retained in-frame beta chains. Entries are consolidated by CDR3 protein sequence, retaining the most common genes and DNA. The sample table shows about 590,000 distinct CDR3 sequences, and 13% to 15% are seen once. Clones ranked in the top ten supply roughly 6.9% of the sample. The sequenced sample consisted of blood. The source of these receptors is a woman aged 18-30 years with Graves' ophthalmopathy.

The rearrangement joins TRBV29-1 to TRBJ2-7; 9 positions match TRBD1. CDR1 and CDR2 from the germline V gene are SQVTM and ANQGSEA. V was pared by 1 base and J by 1 base, with 5 bases of the junction left unmatched. The length of the CDR3 is 15 residues. The CDR3 loop reads CSVEGRQGVSYEQYF. DNA for the CDR3: TGCAGCGTTGAAGGGAGACAGGGGGTTTCCTACGAGCAGTACTTC.

This clonotype turned up a few times. The rearrangement uses TRBV4-2 and TRBJ2-7, with TRBD2 matching over 14 bases. V was pared by 4 bases and J by 5 bases, with 4 bases of the junction left unmatched. Germline-derived CDR1 and CDR2 are LGHNA and YNFKEQ. The CDR3 loop spans 15 amino acids. The CDR3 sequence is CASSPGLAGDDEQYF. The CDR3 nucleotides are TGTGCCAGCAGCCCGGGACTAGCGGGAGACGACGAGCAGTACTTC.

This clonotype was counted ten times or more. The CDR3 loop is CASSFAGLSSYEQYF. The CDR3, as DNA: TGTGCCAGCAGCTTTGCGGGGCTCAGCTCCTACGAGCAGTACTTC. This rearrangement joins TRBV7-8 to TRBJ2-7, with D maybe TRBD2 (6 bases). V gave up 3 bases and J gave up 0 bases, with 12 bases separating them. The CDR3 has 15 amino acids. The germline V gene encodes CDR1 SGHVS and CDR2 FQNEAQ.

This clonotype was seen many times. This chain links TRBV20-1 with TRBJ1-4; possible D gene TRBD1, 6 bases. V gave up 5 bases and J gave up 3 bases, with 7 bases separating them. In germline, CDR1 is DFQATT, CDR2 SNEGSKA (reference sequence). The CDR3 runs to 12 residues. CDR3: CSARTANEKLFF. The CDR3 bases are TGCAGTGCTCGGACAGCTAATGAAAAACTGTTTTTT.

The rearrangement links TRBV7-3 to TRBJ2-1, with TRBD2 matching over 11 bases. Germline values: CDR1 SGHTA, CDR2 FQGTGA. CDR3 length equals 15 residues. V lost 5 bases and J lost 5; bases outside the gene matches: 5. CDR3 bases: TGTGCCAGCAGCGAGACTAGCGGGACTAACAATGAGCAGTTCTTC. Translated, it gives CASSETSGTNNEQFF.

In its sample, this clonotype was seen many times. This chain links TRBV18 with TRBJ2-7, with 12 bases aligning to TRBD2. The CDR3 loop spans 15 amino acids. Germline V gene lookup returns CDR1 KGHSH and CDR2 LQKENI. V lost 3 bases and J lost 3; bases outside the gene matches: 3. The CDR3 reads CASSPVTSGSYEQYF. The CDR3 nucleotides are TGTGCCAGCTCACCCGTGACTAGCGGGAGCTACGAGCAGTACTTC. Full variable domain (outside the CDR3, taken from reference TRBV18 and TRBJ2-7): NAGVMQNPRHLVRRRGQEARLRCSPMKGHSHVYWYRQLPEEGLKFMVYLQKENIIDESGMPKERFSAEFPKEGPSILRIQQVVRGDSAAYFCASSPVTSGSYEQYFGPGTRLTVT.

A few counts support this clonotype. This sequence joins TRBV28 and TRBJ1-1, with no clear D. This CDR3 region has 12 residues. V gave up 6 bases and J gave up 4 bases, with 9 bases separating them. Germline V lookup: CDR1 MDHEN, CDR2 SYDVKM. CDR3 residues: CASRIAVTEAFF. The CDR3 DNA reads TGTGCCAGCAGAATTGCGGTCACTGAAGCTTTCTTT.

This chain connects TRBV2 to TRBJ2-7; possibly TRBD1 or TRBD2 for D (6 bases each). Per the germline V gene, CDR1 is SNHLY and CDR2 is FYNNEI. The CDR3 totals 14 residues. CDR3 loop: CASRGTFLEDEQYF. Written as DNA, the CDR3 is TGTGCAAGCCGGGGGACATTCCTTGAGGACGAGCAGTACTTC.

This clonotype was seen at least ten times. The genes are TRBV6-2 or TRBV6-3 and TRBJ2-1, with D tentatively TRBD2 (5 bases). CDR3 length: 15 amino acids. In germline, CDR1 is MNHEY, CDR2 SVGEGT. The V end was cut by 6 bases, the J end by 9 bases, with 21 bases between. The CDR3 here is CASRFKWTRGSEQFF. The CDR3 nucleotides read TGTGCCAGCAGATTCAAGTGGACCCGGGGTAGTGAGCAGTTCTTC.